The entry below describes one T cell receptor beta chain. Its antigen is currently unknown. This sample was included in a study of cytomegalovirus exposure and HLA in healthy donors. Study as a whole: In an earlier analysis, approximately 120 million unique TCR beta sequences were found from some 200 million T cells. Study-level results: CMV serostatus was the only recorded immune exposure for donors.

In the PCR, 60 Vbeta and 13 Jbeta primers were used. Method: immunoSEQ multiplex PCR; TCRdb's copy keeps in-frame clones and lacks some. This sample has about 210,000 clones, with 60% to 80% found just once. Sequenced: PBMCs. The source is a male donor in good health and CMV-seronegative.

CDR3 bases: TGTGCCAGCAGCTTACAGAGCGGACTCCAAGAGACCCAGTACTTC. Translated: CASSLQSGLQETQYF. The rearrangement joins TRBV7-2 to TRBJ2-5, with D possibly matching TRBD2 (5 bases). The CDR3 length is 15 residues. CDR1 is SGHTA, CDR2 FQGNSA, per germline. The ends were cut back, 2 bases at V and 1 base at J, with 11 bases in the middle.